Listed below are T cell receptor beta chains from one sample, sequenced in a study of prognosis after radiotherapy for stage I lung cancer. TCRdb passed the multiplex PCR reads through MiXCR, listing each CDR3 protein once. The repertoire includes over 15,000 distinct CDR3 sequences, 40% to 55% of them detected once, and around a third sits in the top ten. The sequenced sample was PBMCs, obtained before or after stereotactic body radiation therapy (not recorded which). The receptors were sampled from a donor over 45 with non-small cell lung cancer. Both conserved end residues are part of each CDR3. The D gene is left open where the match is weak. For some rows the clone size is stated as once, few or many, or as a class when expanded; others skip it.

cdr3_length: 13
clone_size: -
v_call: TRBV2
j_call: TRBJ1-2
d_call: -
cdr3_nt: TGTGCCAGCAGTGTGGCAGCCTACTATGGCTACACCTTC
cdr3_aa: CASSVAAYYGYTF

cdr3_length: 16
clone_size: once
v_call: TRBV7-2
j_call: TRBJ1-2
d_call: TRBD1
cdr3_nt: TGTGCCAGCAGCGCGTCCGGGACAGGGGTGGAGGATGGCTACACCTTC
cdr3_aa: CASSASGTGVEDGYTF

cdr3_length: 12
clone_size: -
v_call: TRBV6-1
j_call: TRBJ2-7
d_call: -
cdr3_nt: TGTGTCAGCAGTGAGGTGTTCTACGAGCAGTACTTC
cdr3_aa: CVSSEVFYEQYF

cdr3_length: 17
clone_size: medium-sized
v_call: TRBV20-1
j_call: TRBJ2-2
d_call: TRBD2
cdr3_nt: TGCAGTGCTAGAGTCAGACTAGCGGGACCGAACACCGGGGAGCTGTTTTTT
cdr3_aa: CSARVRLAGPNTGELFF

cdr3_length: 14
clone_size: many
v_call: TRBV16
j_call: TRBJ2-3
d_call: -
cdr3_nt: TGTGCCAGCAGCCAAGAGCAGTACACAGATACGCAGTATTTT
cdr3_aa: CASSQEQYTDTQYF

cdr3_length: 16
clone_size: many
v_call: TRBV10-3
j_call: TRBJ2-3
d_call: -
cdr3_nt: TGTGCCATCAAAGGAGAACTAGGGGGAGCATCAGATACGCAGTATTTT
cdr3_aa: CAIKGELGGASDTQYF

cdr3_length: 14
clone_size: -
v_call: TRBV6-2/TRBV6-3
j_call: TRBJ2-7
d_call: TRBD1
cdr3_nt: TGTGCCAGCGGACCACCGACAGGGGGCTACGAGCAGTACTTC
cdr3_aa: CASGPPTGGYEQYF

cdr3_length: 14
clone_size: -
v_call: TRBV12-3/TRBV12-4
j_call: TRBJ1-5
d_call: -
cdr3_nt: TGTGCCAGCATTTTCTTGCAGGAGGGTCGGCCCCAGCATTTT
cdr3_aa: CASIFLQEGRPQHF

cdr3_length: 16
clone_size: many
v_call: TRBV19
j_call: TRBJ1-2
d_call: -
cdr3_nt: TGTGCCAGTAGTATAAGCCCACCCCCAGTCGTCTATGGCTACACCTTC
cdr3_aa: CASSISPPPVVYGYTF

cdr3_length: 13
clone_size: -
v_call: TRBV19
j_call: TRBJ2-7
d_call: TRBD2
cdr3_nt: TGTGCCAGTACTAGCGGAAGAACCTACGAGCAGTACTTC
cdr3_aa: CASTSGRTYEQYF

cdr3_length: 13
clone_size: many
v_call: TRBV20-1
j_call: TRBJ2-7
d_call: -
cdr3_nt: TGCAGTGCCGGGGGTCAGGGGGGAGGCGAGCAGTACTTC
cdr3_aa: CSAGGQGGGEQYF

cdr3_length: 16
clone_size: -
v_call: TRBV24-1
j_call: TRBJ2-2
d_call: TRBD1
cdr3_nt: TGTGCCACCAGTAAGCGGACAGGGCAGACCACCGGGGAGCTGTTTTTT
cdr3_aa: CATSKRTGQTTGELFF

cdr3_length: 16
clone_size: -
v_call: TRBV9
j_call: TRBJ2-1
d_call: TRBD2
cdr3_nt: TGTTCCAGCAGCGGCGGACTAGCGGCCTCCCACAATGAGCAGTTCTTC
cdr3_aa: CSSSGGLAASHNEQFF

cdr3_length: 16
clone_size: many
v_call: TRBV14
j_call: TRBJ1-1
d_call: TRBD1
cdr3_nt: TGTGCCAGCAGCCGACTCCGGACAGGGATAGGCACTGAAGCTTTCTTT
cdr3_aa: CASSRLRTGIGTEAFF